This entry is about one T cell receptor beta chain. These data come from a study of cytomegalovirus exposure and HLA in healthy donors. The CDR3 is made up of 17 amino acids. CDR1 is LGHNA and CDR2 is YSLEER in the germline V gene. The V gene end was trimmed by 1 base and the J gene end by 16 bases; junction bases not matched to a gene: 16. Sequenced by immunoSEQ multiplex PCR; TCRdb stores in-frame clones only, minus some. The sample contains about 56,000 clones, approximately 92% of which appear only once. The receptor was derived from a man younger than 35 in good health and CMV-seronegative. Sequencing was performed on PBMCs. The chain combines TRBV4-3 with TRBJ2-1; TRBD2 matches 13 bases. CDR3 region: CASSQGTLTSGRGLQFF. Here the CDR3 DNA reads TGCGCCAGCAGCCAAGGTACCTTAACTAGCGGGAGGGGTCTGCAATTCTTC.